Reported below is one T cell receptor (beta chain). The specificity of this receptor is unknown. No per-base quality is available; no much larger clone lies one base away. TCRbeta CDR3 regions were amplified from genomic DNA using the immunoSEQ Assay, a bias-controlled multiplex PCR. Per the original workflow: The number of nucleated cells in each sample was estimated from the amplification of reference gene primers within the assay. To quantify the absolute abundance of each unique TCRbeta CDR3 rearrangement, sequence reads were collapsed and filtered. For each sample, productive Simpson clonality was calculated by taking the square root of Simpson's diversity index across productive rearrangements. TCRdb's version of the immuneACCESS table is confined to in-frame rearrangements and falls short of the full clone set. An unresolved V gene accounts for under half of the shortfall where checked; the remainder is of unknown origin. That table is the source of V, J and clone size, and D and trimming were worked out from the DNA. In all, the sample holds 120,000 to 150,000 clones, and around 87% of those were seen once. Of the sample, roughly 4% is held by the ten largest clones.

This record comes from a study of blood T cell repertoires in COVID-19 (dated by TCRdb to the early 2020s). General notes on the study: The collaborator samples originated in the United States, Italy and Spain and spanned the acute and convalescent phases of COVID-19. The prospective study material was composed of cDNA or gDNA derived from T cells, B-cell-depleted T cells, or PBMCs. Deeply sampled blood TCRbeta repertoires from subjects exposed to, actively infected with, or recovered from COVID-19 were included in the dataset. A freely available public database, intended as a resource for researchers studying the immune response to SARS-CoV-2, is where the repertoires were released. Samples were obtained from the ongoing ImmuneRACE study (first 160 participants) and from 1,200 or so subjects provided by 6 global collaborators. The sample metadata nearly always contained a de-identified subject ID, COVID-19 status, age in years and sex. Where available, HLA class I and class II types were taken from metadata supplied by the sample provider and were not determined by assay-based typing. The research as a whole found: Clinical and demographic metadata were provided uncurated, with the amount varying by source and participant.

Collaborating institutions collected whole blood in K2EDTA tubes following their own protocols. Collaborator samples were shipped for TCRbeta analysis as frozen whole blood, isolated PBMCs, or DNA extracted from either sample type. The trim is 1 base for V and 1 base for J, with a gap of 7 bases between the germline ends. Including cysteine and phenylalanine, the CDR3 has 14 amino acids. Kept here is only the CDR3 DNA, which spans 42 bases and is read in frame from base 1. Sequences MGHRA (CDR1) and YSYEKL (CDR2) are obtained from the germline V gene. The receptor was isolated from a woman aged 40-49 years with acute or convalescent COVID-19. Sequenced: peripheral blood. This chain is built from TRBV4-1 and TRBJ1-1; TRBD1 is perhaps the D gene, given 6 matching bases. The nucleotide sequence is TGCGCCAGCAGCCAAGCGGACAGGAACACTGAAGCTTTCTTT. The encoded protein is CASSQADRNTEAFF.